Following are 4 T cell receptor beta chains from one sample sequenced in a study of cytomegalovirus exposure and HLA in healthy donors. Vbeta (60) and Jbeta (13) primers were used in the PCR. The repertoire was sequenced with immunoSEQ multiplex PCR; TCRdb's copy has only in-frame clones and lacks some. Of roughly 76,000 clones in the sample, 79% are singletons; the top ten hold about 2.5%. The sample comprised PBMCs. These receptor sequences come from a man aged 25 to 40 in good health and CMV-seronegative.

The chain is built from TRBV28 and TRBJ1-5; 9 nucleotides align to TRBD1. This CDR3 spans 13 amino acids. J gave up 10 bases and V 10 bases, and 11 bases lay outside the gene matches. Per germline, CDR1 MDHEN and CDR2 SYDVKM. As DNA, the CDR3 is TGTGCCACCCTTGGGACAGGGCTCGGACCCCAGCATTTT. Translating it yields CATLGTGLGPQHF. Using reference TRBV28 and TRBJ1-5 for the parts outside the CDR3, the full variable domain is DVKVTQSSRYLVKRTGEKVFLECVQDMDHENMFWYRQDPGLGLRLIYFSYDVKMKEKGDIPEGYSVSREKKERFSLILESASTNQTSMYLCATLGTGLGPQHFGDGTRLSIL.

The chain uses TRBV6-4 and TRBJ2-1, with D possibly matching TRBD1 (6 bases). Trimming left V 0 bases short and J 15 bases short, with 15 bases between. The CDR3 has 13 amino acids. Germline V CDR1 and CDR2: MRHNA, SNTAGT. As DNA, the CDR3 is TGTGCCAGCAGTGACTCAGCGGCAGGGGTTACGTTCTTC. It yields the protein CASSDSAAGVTFF.

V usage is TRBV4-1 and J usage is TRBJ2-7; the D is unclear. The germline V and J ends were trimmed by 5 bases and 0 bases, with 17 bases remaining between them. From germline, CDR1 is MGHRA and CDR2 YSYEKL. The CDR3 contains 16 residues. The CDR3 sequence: CASSKAVLRNSYEQYF. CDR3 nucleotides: TGCGCCAGCAGCAAAGCCGTTCTTCGTAACTCCTACGAGCAGTACTTC.

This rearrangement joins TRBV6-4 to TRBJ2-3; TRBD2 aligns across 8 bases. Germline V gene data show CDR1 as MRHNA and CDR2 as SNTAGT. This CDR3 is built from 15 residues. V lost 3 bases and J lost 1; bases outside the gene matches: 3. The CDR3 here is CASSEQAGGTDTQYF. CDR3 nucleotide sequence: TGTGCCAGCAGTGAGCAAGCGGGGGGCACAGATACGCAGTATTTT.